This T cell receptor (beta chain) is drawn from a study of response to subunit inactivated influenza vaccine. General study results and limits: The authors put forward the suggestion that each seasonal influenza vaccination may bring in only a limited number of new T cells.

Trimming shortened V by 2 bases and J by 0 bases, and 8 bases separated the two germline ends. Germline loops: CDR1 LNHDA, CDR2 SQIVND (reference sequence). The CDR3 spans 15 residues. The sample holds a few counts of this clonotype. No antigen is known for it. TCRdb reanalysed the RT-PCR reads using MiXCR and keeps one entry per CDR3 protein. The sample lists 500,000 to 600,000 distinct CDR3 sequences, 10% to 15% seen once, with 9.5% to 13% in the top ten. The gene calls are TRBV19 and TRBJ1-5, with D uncertain. The source of this sequence is a man in his fifties who received an inactivated influenza vaccine. Sequenced material: PBMCs from blood, taken on the day of vaccination. The DNA for the CDR3 is TGTGCCAGTAGTATATCCAGAAATAGCAATCAGCCCCAGCATTTT. This sequence encodes CASSISRNSNQPQHF.